Listed below are T cell receptor beta chains from one sample, sequenced in a study of CD8 T cells in ankylosing spondylitis. Using its own MiXCR run on the 5' RACE reads, TCRdb lists one record per CDR3 protein. This sample has 250,000 to 350,000 distinct CDR3 sequences, with 15% to 20% found just once. Sequencing was performed on blood, either unsorted or a sorted T cell fraction (not recorded which). The source is a male donor with ankylosing spondylitis or in good health (not recorded which). Both conserved end residues are part of each CDR3. A D gene is named only where the DNA matches it firmly. The size field is filled for only some rows; it gives once, few, many or a size class.

D	size	V	J	DNA	CDR3
TRBD2	few	TRBV20-1	TRBJ2-3	TGCAGTGCTAGAGAAACTAGCGGTAGCACAGATACGCAGTATTTT	CSARETSGSTDTQYF
-	-	TRBV12-3/TRBV12-4	TRBJ1-5	TGTGCCAGCAGCCGACTGGGGGCGGGCAGGGAAGCTTTTAGCAATCAGCCCCAGCATTTT	CASSRLGAGREAFSNQPQHF
-	many	TRBV28	TRBJ1-1	TGTGCCAGCGGTAGGGAAACTGAAGCTTTCTTT	CASGRETEAFF
-	few	TRBV6-1	TRBJ1-4	TGTGCCAGCAGCTCTAGTGGGAGGGGCAATGAAAAACTGTTTTTT	CASSSSGRGNEKLFF
-	once	TRBV24-1	TRBJ1-1	TGTACCACCAGTGATCACAAACAGGGAAACACTGAAGATTTCTTT	CTTSDHKQGNTEDFF
-	few	TRBV4-1	TRBJ2-4	TGCGCCAGCAGCGAAGAGGAGACCAAAAACATTCAGTACTTC	CASSEEETKNIQYF
-	-	TRBV2	TRBJ1-4	TGTGCCAGCAGATCCGGGTGGGCAGCGGCTAATGAAAAACTGTTTTTT	CASRSGWAAANEKLFF
-	-	TRBV27	TRBJ1-1	TGTGCCAGCAGTTGGGACATGAACACTGAAGCTTTCTTT	CASSWDMNTEAFF
-	few	TRBV9	TRBJ1-4	TGTGCCAGCAGCGCTACCGGGACCCCCGTCGGCGAAAAACTGTTTTTT	CASSATGTPVGEKLFF
TRBD2	-	TRBV28	TRBJ2-1	TGTGCCAACAGTTTAGAATCGGGTAGCGGGAGTATTTACAATGAGCAGTTCTTC	CANSLESGSGSIYNEQFF
TRBD1	few	TRBV6-1	TRBJ2-2	TGTGCCAGTAGGGACAGGGTGGCCGGGGAGCTGTTTTTT	CASRDRVAGELFF
-	-	TRBV7-2	TRBJ2-5	TGTGCCAGCAGCTTAGATTTGTTGGGCGTGACCCAGTACTTC	CASSLDLLGVTQYF
TRBD2	many	TRBV2	TRBJ2-3	TGTGCCAGCAGTGTACGTACTAGCGGCACAGATACGCAGTATTTT	CASSVRTSGTDTQYF
-	-	TRBV2	TRBJ2-3	TGTGCCACCAGACCGGGGGATACGCAGTATTTT	CATRPGDTQYF
-	-	TRBV3-1	TRBJ1-1	TGTGCCAGCACCCGAGACGGGATGAACACTGAAGCTTTCTTT	CASTRDGMNTEAFF
-	-	TRBV5-1	TRBJ2-5	TGCGCCAGCAGCACAATGGGCCAAGAGACCCAGTACTTC	CASSTMGQETQYF
TRBD1	-	TRBV20-1	TRBJ2-3	TGCAGAGCCGGGACAGAGGGTGCAGATACGCAGTATTTT	CRAGTEGADTQYF
-	-	TRBV27	TRBJ1-2	TGTGCCAGCAGTTCAGGACAGACCTATGGCTACACCTTC	CASSSGQTYGYTF